This TCR beta chain was retrieved from a study of T cell changes during pregnancy in multiple sclerosis. Trimming shortened V by 6 bases and J by 6 bases, and 11 bases separated the two germline ends. The CDR3 has 13 amino acids. Germline V gene lookup returns CDR1 SGHVS and CDR2 FQNEAQ. Assay used: immunoSEQ multiplex PCR; TCRdb lists only in-frame clones, some missing. The sample gives 40,000 or so clones, around nine tenths of which show up once; approximately 0.36% is in the top ten. The clonotype originates from a female donor in good health, enrolled as a control in a pregnancy study. The chain couples TRBV7-8 to TRBJ2-2, with D unresolved. The specimen comprised CD4+ T cells from peripheral blood mononuclear cells, sampled after pregnancy. In DNA form, the CDR3 reads TGTGCCAGCAGAGTCCAGGCTCCCGGGGAGCTGTTTTTT. Its translation is CASRVQAPGELFF.